The 5 T cell receptor beta chains below come from one sample, sequenced in a study of T cell clusters in autoimmune cytopenias. One tube held mixed TRB-A and TRB-B primer pools for touch-down PCR. Each CDR3 protein gets one entry in TCRdb, which reprocessed the multiplex PCR reads and gives no DNA. The sample data list roughly 9,500 distinct CDR3 sequences. TRB was amplified from about 270 ng of peripheral blood genomic DNA per sample. Specimen: peripheral blood. The receptors were sampled from a human donor with an autoimmune cytopenia or autoimmune hepatitis (not recorded which).

CDR3 amino acids: CAISQGQGYNEQFF. The chain links TRBV7-6 to TRBJ2-1; the D call from TCRdb, TRBD1, cannot be confirmed without DNA. The CDR3 loop spans 14 amino acids. Germline V gives CDR1 SGHVS, CDR2 FNYEAQ.

The chain links TRBV30 to TRBJ1-6; TCRdb designates TRBD1, a call that cannot be tested without DNA. The CDR3 covers 15 residues. The germline CDR1 and CDR2 sequences are GTSNPN and SVGIG (reference sequence). The CDR3 loop is CAWSVRGALNSPLHF.

This rearrangement joins TRBV27 to TRBJ1-1. The CDR3 length is 12 residues. Looked up from germline, CDR1 is MNHEY and CDR2 is SMNVEV (reference sequence). This CDR3 is CASSFVGAEAFF.

Measured by frequency, this clonotype is medium-sized (0.01 to 0.1%). The chain couples TRBV12-3 or TRBV12-4 to TRBJ2-1; with no DNA, the TCRdb D assignment of TRBD1 cannot be verified. This CDR3 contains 15 residues. The CDR3 is CASSPGQTTYNEQFF.

The J gene is TRBJ2-1, the V gene TRBV6-2 or TRBV6-3; TCRdb designates TRBD2, a call that cannot be tested without DNA. The V gene's germline CDR1 is MNHEY and CDR2 SVGEGT. CDR3 length equals 16 residues. CDR3 sequence: CASSYYLAGGPGEQFF.